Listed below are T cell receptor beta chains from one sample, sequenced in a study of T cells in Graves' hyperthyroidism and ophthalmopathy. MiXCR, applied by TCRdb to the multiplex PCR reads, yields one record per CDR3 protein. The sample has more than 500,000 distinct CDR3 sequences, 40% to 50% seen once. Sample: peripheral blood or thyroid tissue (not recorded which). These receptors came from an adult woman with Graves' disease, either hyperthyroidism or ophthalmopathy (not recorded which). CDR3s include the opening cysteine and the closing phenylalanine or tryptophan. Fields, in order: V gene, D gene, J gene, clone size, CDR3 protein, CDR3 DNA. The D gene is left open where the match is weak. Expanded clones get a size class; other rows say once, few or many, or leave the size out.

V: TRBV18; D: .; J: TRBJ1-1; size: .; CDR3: CASSPQDSTEAFF; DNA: TGTGCCAGCTCACCACAGGACAGCACTGAAGCTTTCTTT
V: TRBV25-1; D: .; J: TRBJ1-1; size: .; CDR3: CASSGPRRGPEAFF; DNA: TGTGCCAGCAGTGGACCTCGCAGGGGTCCTGAAGCTTTCTTT
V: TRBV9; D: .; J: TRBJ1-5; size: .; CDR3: CASSGRADDQPQHF; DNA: TGTGCCAGCAGCGGCCGGGCAGATGATCAGCCCCAGCATTTT
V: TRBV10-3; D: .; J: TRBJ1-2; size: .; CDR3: CAISAPGGASGYTF; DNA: TGTGCCATCAGTGCCCCCGGGGGGGCGAGTGGCTACACCTTC
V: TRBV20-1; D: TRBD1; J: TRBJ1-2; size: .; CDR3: CSARGPPGQPTGDDGYTF; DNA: TGCAGTGCTAGGGGGCCGCCGGGACAGCCTACCGGGGACGATGGCTACACCTTC
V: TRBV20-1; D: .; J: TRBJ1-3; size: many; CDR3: CSASETGNTIYF; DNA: TGCAGTGCTAGCGAGACAGGAAACACCATATATTTT
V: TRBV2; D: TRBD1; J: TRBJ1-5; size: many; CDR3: CASGRQGTNQPQHF; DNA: TGTGCCAGCGGACGACAGGGGACGAATCAGCCCCAGCATTTT
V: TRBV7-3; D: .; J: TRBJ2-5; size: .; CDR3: CASSLGLQTQYF; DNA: TGTGCCAGCAGCTTAGGACTGCAGACCCAGTACTTC
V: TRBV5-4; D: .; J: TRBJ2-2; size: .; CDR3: CASSLGTLPDANTGELFF; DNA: TGTGCCAGCAGCTTGGGCACTCTTCCGGACGCGAACACCGGGGAGCTGTTTTTT
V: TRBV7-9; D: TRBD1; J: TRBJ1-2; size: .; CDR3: CASSSGTGFYGYTF; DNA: TGTGCCAGCAGCTCCGGGACAGGGTTCTATGGCTACACCTTC
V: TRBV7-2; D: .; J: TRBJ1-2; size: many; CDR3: CASSLALMASNYGYTF; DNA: TGTGCCAGCAGCCTAGCTCTGATGGCCTCTAACTATGGCTACACCTTC
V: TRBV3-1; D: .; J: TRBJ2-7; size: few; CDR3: CASSQRYSSEQYF; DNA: TGTGCCAGCAGCCAACGATATAGCAGCGAGCAGTACTTC
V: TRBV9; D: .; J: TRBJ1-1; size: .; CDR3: CASSERPNTEAFF; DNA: TGTGCCAGCAGCGAGAGGCCCAACACTGAAGCTTTCTTT
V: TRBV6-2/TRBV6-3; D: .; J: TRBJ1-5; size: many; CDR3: CASMGRTNQPQHF; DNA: TGTGCCAGCATGGGCAGGACCAATCAGCCCCAGCATTTT
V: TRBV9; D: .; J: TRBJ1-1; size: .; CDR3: CASSASSFPRPTEAFF; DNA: TGTGCCAGCAGCGCCAGTTCTTTCCCGAGGCCCACTGAAGCTTTCTTT
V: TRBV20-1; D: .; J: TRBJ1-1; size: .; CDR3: CSASVRDIGPHTEAFF; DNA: TGCAGTGCTAGCGTCCGGGACATCGGCCCCCACACTGAAGCTTTCTTT
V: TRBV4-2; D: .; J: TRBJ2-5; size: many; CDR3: CASSQRREPQETQYF; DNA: TGTGCCAGCAGCCAGCGACGGGAACCACAAGAGACCCAGTACTTC
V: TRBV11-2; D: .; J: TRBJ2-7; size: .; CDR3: CATHAVGRHHEQYF; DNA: TGTGCCACCCACGCCGTTGGCAGGCATCACGAGCAGTACTTC
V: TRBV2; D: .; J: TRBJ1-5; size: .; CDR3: CASTEGGSNQPQHF; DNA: TGTGCCAGCACGGAGGGAGGTAGCAATCAGCCCCAGCATTTT
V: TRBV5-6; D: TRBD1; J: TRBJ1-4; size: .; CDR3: CASSLPGGAGEKLFF; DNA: TGTGCCAGCAGCTTGCCAGGGGGCGCTGGTGAAAAACTGTTTTTT
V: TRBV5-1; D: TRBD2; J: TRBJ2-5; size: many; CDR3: CASSLGASGGQETQYF; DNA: TGCGCCAGCAGCTTGGGGGCTAGCGGAGGCCAAGAGACCCAGTACTTC
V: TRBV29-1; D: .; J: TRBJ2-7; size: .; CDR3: CSVVRDTNSYEQYF; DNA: TGCAGCGTTGTCCGGGACACCAACTCCTACGAGCAGTACTTC
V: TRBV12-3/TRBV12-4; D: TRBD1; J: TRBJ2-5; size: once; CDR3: CASSGDRPTETQYF; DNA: TGTGCCAGCAGTGGGGACAGGCCCACGGAGACCCAGTACTTC
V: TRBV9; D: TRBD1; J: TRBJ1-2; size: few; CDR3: CASSVSTGHGYTF; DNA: TGTGCCAGCAGCGTTTCGACAGGGCATGGCTACACCTTC
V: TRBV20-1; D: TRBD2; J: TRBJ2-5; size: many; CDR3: CSAPTSGRAPTQYF; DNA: TGCAGTGCCCCGACTAGCGGGAGGGCGCCGACCCAGTACTTC
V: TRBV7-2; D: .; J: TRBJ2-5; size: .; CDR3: CASSPPRMRETQYF; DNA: TGTGCCAGCAGCCCCCCCCGTATGAGGGAGACCCAGTACTTC
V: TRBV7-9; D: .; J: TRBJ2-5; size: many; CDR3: CASSWNQETQYF; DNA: TGTGCCAGCAGCTGGAACCAAGAGACCCAGTACTTC
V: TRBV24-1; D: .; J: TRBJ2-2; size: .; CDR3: CASSFVAPPTGELFF; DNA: TGTGCCAGCAGTTTTGTTGCCCCTCCTACCGGGGAGCTGTTTTTT
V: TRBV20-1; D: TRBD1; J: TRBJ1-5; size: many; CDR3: CSATGTAHQPQHF; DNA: TGCAGTGCTACCGGGACAGCCCATCAGCCCCAGCATTTT
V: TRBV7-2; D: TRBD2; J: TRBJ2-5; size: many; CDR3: CASSLPSGRRETQYF; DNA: TGTGCCAGCAGCTTGCCTAGCGGGAGACGAGAGACCCAGTACTTC
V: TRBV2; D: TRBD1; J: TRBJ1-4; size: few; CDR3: CASSGDRANEKLFF; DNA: TGTGCCAGCAGTGGGGACAGGGCTAATGAAAAACTGTTTTTT
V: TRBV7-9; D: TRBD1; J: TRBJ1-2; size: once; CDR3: CASSHRDRNHYGYTF; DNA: TGTGCCAGCAGCCACCGGGACAGGAATCACTATGGCTACACCTTC
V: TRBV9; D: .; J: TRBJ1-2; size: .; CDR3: CASSPGRGGGYTF; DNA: TGTGCCAGCAGCCCAGGGAGGGGTGGTGGCTACACCTTC
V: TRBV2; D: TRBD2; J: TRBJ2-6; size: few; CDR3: CASTGLAAGDGGANVLTF; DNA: TGTGCCTCGACGGGACTAGCGGCGGGAGATGGTGGGGCCAACGTCCTGACTTTC
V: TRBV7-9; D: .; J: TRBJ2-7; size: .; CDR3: CASSFQLEISYEQYF; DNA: TGTGCCAGCAGCTTCCAGCTAGAAATCAGCTACGAGCAGTACTTC
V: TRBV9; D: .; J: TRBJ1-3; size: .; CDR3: CASSVDAGNTIYF; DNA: TGTGCCAGCAGCGTAGATGCGGGAAACACCATATATTTT
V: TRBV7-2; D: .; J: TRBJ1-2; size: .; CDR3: CASSLGGTTNYGYTF; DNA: TGTGCCAGCAGCTTAGGCGGGACTACTAACTATGGCTACACCTTC
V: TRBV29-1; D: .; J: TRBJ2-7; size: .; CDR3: CSIKIAGANSYEQYF; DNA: TGCAGCATCAAGATCGCAGGGGCTAACTCCTACGAGCAGTACTTC
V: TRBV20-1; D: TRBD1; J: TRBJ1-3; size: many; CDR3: CSASGTVSGNTIYF; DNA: TGCAGTGCTAGCGGGACAGTCTCTGGAAACACCATATATTTT
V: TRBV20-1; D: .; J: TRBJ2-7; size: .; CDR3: CSAGKPGRSSYEQYF; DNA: TGCAGTGCTGGAAAACCGGGACGGAGCTCCTACGAGCAGTACTTC
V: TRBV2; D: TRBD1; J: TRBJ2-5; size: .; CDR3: CASSSGTGGDGNKRYQETQYF; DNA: TGTGCCAGCAGTTCCGGGACAGGGGGCGATGGAAACAAACGGTACCAAGAGACCCAGTACTTC
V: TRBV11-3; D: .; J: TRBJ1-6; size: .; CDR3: CASSIGRFIPNSPLHF; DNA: TGTGCCAGCAGCATCGGACGGTTCATCCCAAATTCACCCCTCCACTTT
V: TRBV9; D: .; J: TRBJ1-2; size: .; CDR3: CASSATTYGYTF; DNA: TGTGCCAGCAGCGCCACCACCTATGGCTACACCTTC
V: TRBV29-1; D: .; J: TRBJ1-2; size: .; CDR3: CSVGRGEHGYTF; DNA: TGCAGCGTCGGACGAGGGGAGCATGGCTACACCTTC
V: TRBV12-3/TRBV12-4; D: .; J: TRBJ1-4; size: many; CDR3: CASSFTGQFNEKLFF; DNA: TGTGCCAGCAGCTTTACCGGACAGTTTAATGAAAAACTGTTTTTT